Included here is one T cell receptor beta chain sequence, with context. Other DNA sequences of this sample code for an identical CDR3. This entry comes from a study of blood T cell repertoires in COVID-19. Study details: Acute and convalescent COVID-19 specimens originated in the United States, Italy and Spain. From T cells, B-cell-depleted T cells, or PBMCs came the material, which was cDNA or gDNA.

In the source study's methods: Estimation of nucleated cell counts relied on the amplification of reference gene primers. The data were produced by immunoSEQ multiplex PCR, yet TCRdb's version contains in-frame clones alone and is incomplete. The V and J calls and clone size come from that table; D and trimming were worked out from the DNA. The sample has around 370,000 clones; 88% are singletons. The CDR3 loop spans 15 amino acids. Losses at the gene ends were 3 bases for V and 5 bases for J; bases not matched to a gene: 5. Germline values: CDR1 MDHEN, CDR2 SYDVKM. Seattle's cohort entered during active infection and was followed longitudinally.

The sequence was obtained from a woman in her seventies with COVID-19, enrolled during active disease. The sample was peripheral blood. The chain combines TRBV28 with TRBJ1-2; 11 positions agree with TRBD1. The CDR3 loop is CASSLSGTGGYGYTF. DNA for the CDR3: TGTGCCAGCAGTTTGTCGGGGACAGGGGGTTATGGCTACACCTTC.